This T cell receptor (beta chain) was captured by sequencing in a study of blood T cells in healthy people across ages. The authors ran a second PCR of roughly 6 to 12 cycles using a sample-barcoded 5' primer and a J-beta primer mix. TCRdb redid the calling of the 5' RACE reads with MiXCR, one entry per CDR3 protein. Found here are 1.5 million to 2 million distinct CDR3 sequences, more than 35% of them singletons; the top ten hold approximately 22%. The CDR3 sequence is 15 residues long. The study, taken as a whole, reports: Strongly correlated with naive T cell percentage was TCR beta diversity. In the absence of known donor CMV status, changes in expanded clonotypes were possibly confounded.

Per sample, a minimum of 6 million PBMCs were isolated. A note on this clonotype: Its antigen remains unidentified.

Sequenced sample: blood. The V gene is TRBV21-1, the J gene TRBJ2-7; the table assigns TRBD1, which was not confirmed against the DNA. TRBV21-1 is flagged as a pseudogene. The receptor was isolated from a human donor in good health. The CDR3, as DNA: TGTGCCAGCAGACCCGACTGGGCGGTGAACTACGAGCAGTACTTC. Protein: CASRPDWAVNYEQYF.